What follows are 14 T cell receptor beta chains derived from one specimen sequenced in a study of T cell responses to AZD1222 COVID-19 vaccine (dated by TCRdb to about 2021). Reading the label with the study, this specimen's time point is: baseline before first vaccination. Library generation was performed with the immunoSEQ multiplex PCR assay. TCRdb mirrors the immuneACCESS table, restricted to in-frame sequences. Some clones are absent from its copies; in checked studies, under half trace to an unresolved V gene, and the reason for the others is unknown. Present in this sample are about 67,000 clones, around 84% of which were seen just once. Around 21% of the sample goes to the ten largest clones. The input for sequencing was peripheral blood, taken on day 0 of AZD1222 vaccination. All receptors come from an adult in good health.

This chain uses TRBV19 with TRBJ2-1; 7 positions match TRBD1. V shed 3 bases and J 7 bases; nucleotides not matched to a gene: 3. CDR3 length: 13 amino acids. In germline, CDR1 is LNHDA, CDR2 SQIVND (reference sequence). The CDR3 nucleotides are TGTGCCAGTAGTATGGGACAGACTAATGAGCAGTTCTTC. Translated, it gives CASSMGQTNEQFF.

The chain recombines TRBV12-5 with TRBJ1-5; no clear D gene. CDR3 length: 16 residues. The germline gives CDR1 LGHNT, CDR2 FRNRAP. V lost 0 bases, J lost 2 bases, and 11 bases lay in between. The CDR3 is CASGLVLGGGNQPQHF. The CDR3, as DNA: TGTGCTAGTGGTTTGGTATTAGGTGGCGGCAATCAGCCCCAGCATTTT. The whole variable domain, remainder taken from reference TRBV12-5 and TRBJ1-5, is DARVTQTPRHKVTEMGQEVTMRCQPILGHNTVFWYRQTMMQGLELLAYFRNRAPLDDSGMPKDRFSAEMPDATLATLKIQPSEPRDSAVYFCASGLVLGGGNQPQHFGDGTRLSIL.

CDR3 bases: TGTGCCAGCAGTCTGGGGGGGGCCGAGACAGATACGCAGTATTTT. Encoded protein: CASSLGGAETDTQYF. V gene TRBV28 combines with J gene TRBJ2-3; possibly TRBD2 for D (7 bases). Germline V gene lookup returns CDR1 MDHEN and CDR2 SYDVKM. Trimming stripped 5 bases from V and 3 bases from J, with 15 bases between. CDR3 size: 15 residues.

The V and J genes are TRBV7-2 and TRBJ1-2; D ambiguous. This CDR3 is built from 14 residues. Trimming removed 1 base at V and 3 bases at J, with 9 bases between. Germline assignment: CDR1 SGHTA and CDR2 FQGNSA. The CDR3 loop reads CASSLGFRDYGYTF. CDR3 nucleotides: TGTGCCAGCAGCTTAGGTTTCAGAGACTATGGCTACACCTTC.

The chain recombines TRBV7-9 with TRBJ2-3; 11 nucleotides align to TRBD1. J was trimmed by 11 bases and V by 5 bases; bases with no gene match: 15. In germline, CDR1 is SEHNR, CDR2 FQNEAQ (reference sequence). The CDR3 has 16 amino acids. Here the CDR3 reads CASSPPLDRGHGGQYF. In nucleotides, the CDR3 is TGTGCCAGCAGCCCCCCCCTGGACAGGGGGCATGGGGGGCAGTATTTT.

This rearrangement joins TRBV4-3 to TRBJ2-1; D is unclear. Germline CDR1 is LGHNA and CDR2 is YSLEER. CDR3 length equals 13 residues. V shed 1 base and J shed 6 bases, with 7 bases lying between them. Here the CDR3 reads CASSQGLVNEQFF. CDR3 coding DNA: TGCGCCAGCAGCCAAGGGCTAGTCAATGAGCAGTTCTTC.

V is TRBV19 and J is TRBJ1-2; D is undetermined. In germline, CDR1 is LNHDA, CDR2 SQIVND (reference sequence). Trimming shortened V by 7 bases and J by 1 base, and 13 bases separated the two germline ends. The CDR3 is 14 amino acids. CDR3 coding DNA: TGTGCCAGTACCTATGGTCGGATTAACTATGGCTACACCTTC. The encoded protein is CASTYGRINYGYTF.

The chain's CDR3 is CASSVAIAGDYNEQFF. The CDR3 coding sequence is TGTGCCAGCAGCGTAGCTATAGCGGGGGATTACAATGAGCAGTTCTTC. The V gene is TRBV9, the J gene TRBJ2-1, with TRBD2 matching over 9 bases. CDR1 and CDR2 from the germline V gene are SGDLS and YYNGEE. Losses at the gene ends were 0 bases for V and 4 bases for J; bases not matched to a gene: 5. The CDR3 extends over 16 amino acids.

V gene TRBV9 combines with J gene TRBJ2-1; 7 nucleotides align to TRBD2. From germline, CDR1 is SGDLS and CDR2 YYNGEE. The CDR3 spans 17 residues. V gave up 0 bases and J gave up 1 base; unmatched junction bases: 7. This CDR3 is CASSVEGLAESYNEQFF. The CDR3 coding sequence is TGTGCCAGCAGCGTAGAGGGGCTAGCGGAATCCTACAATGAGCAGTTCTTC.

This clone has a handful of counts. The V gene is TRBV27, the J gene TRBJ1-2, with 9 nucleotides matching TRBD1. The V gene end was trimmed by 6 bases and the J gene end by 4 bases; junction bases not matched to a gene: 3. The V gene's germline CDR1 is MNHEY and CDR2 SMNVEV (reference sequence). CDR3 length equals 13 residues. The DNA of the CDR3 is TGTGCCAGCAGAGCGACAGGGGGCTATGGCTACACCTTC. Its translation: CASRATGGYGYTF.

This chain links TRBV6-1 with TRBJ1-2; 8 nucleotides match TRBD1. Per germline, CDR1 MNHNS and CDR2 SASEGT. The CDR3 is made up of 16 amino acids. The trim removed 2 bases at V and 11 bases at J, leaving 16 bases unmatched. CDR3 amino acids: CASSENPHRTGYRYTF. CDR3 coding DNA: TGTGCCAGCAGTGAAAACCCCCACAGGACAGGGTATCGATACACCTTC.

V usage is TRBV11-3 and J usage is TRBJ2-1; D is perhaps TRBD2 (6 bases). Trimming pared 5 bases from V and 0 bases from J, leaving 8 bases between. The CDR3 runs to 14 residues. CDR1 and CDR2 (germline): SGHNT, YENEEA. Here the CDR3 reads CASSLTSSYNEQFF. CDR3 bases: TGTGCCAGCAGCCTGACTAGCTCCTACAATGAGCAGTTCTTC.

This clone was found a few times. The chain employs TRBV5-4 and TRBJ2-7; a weak D match, TRBD1 (5 bases). In germline, CDR1 is SGHNT, CDR2 YYREEE (reference sequence). The V gene lost 2 bases and the J gene lost 6 bases, with 9 bases spanning the gap. The CDR3 loop spans 12 amino acids. CDR3 protein: CASSFDSSEQYF. Written as DNA, the CDR3 is TGTGCCAGCAGCTTCGACAGCAGCGAGCAGTACTTC.

The chain recombines TRBV30 with TRBJ1-5; D is possibly TRBD1 (6 bases). This CDR3 has 16 amino acids. Trimming took 2 bases from V and 4 from J, leaving 18 bases between them. The germline V gene encodes CDR1 GTSNPN and CDR2 SVGIG (reference sequence). As DNA, the CDR3 is TGTGCCTGGAGTCCGGACAGTCAGGGATCAAATCAGCCCCAGCATTTT. This gives the protein CAWSPDSQGSNQPQHF.